The entry below describes one TCR beta chain. Given a far larger clone just one base away, this is likely a sequencing read error. Amplification of the TCR beta CDR3 (from genomic DNA) was done by two-round multiplex PCR. Amplification in first-round PCR relied on primers specific to each TRBV and TRBJ gene. From the multiplex PCR reads, TCRdb called clonotypes with MiXCR, one entry per CDR3 protein. The table records fewer than 25,000 distinct CDR3 sequences, about 60% of them present only once. The data are from a study of prognosis after radiotherapy for stage I lung cancer. Background on the study: SBRT spanned 3 to 5 fractions, reaching a biologically effective dose of at least 100 Gy.

The CDR3 is 14 residues long. Trimming took off 5 bases at V and 3 bases at J, with 14 bases between the two ends. Germline lookup yields CDR1 SEHNR and CDR2 FQNEAQ (reference sequence). J is TRBJ2-7 and V is TRBV7-9; D unresolved. Sequenced here: PBMCs, sampled before or after stereotactic body radiation therapy (not recorded which). The clonotype was recovered from a donor aged 50 or older with non-small cell lung cancer. CDR3 amino acids: CASSIQWAFYEQYF. DNA of the CDR3: TGTGCCAGCAGCATACAGTGGGCTTTCTACGAGCAGTACTTC. Full variable domain (outside the CDR3, taken from reference TRBV7-9 and TRBJ2-7): DTGVSQNPRHKITKRGQNVTFRCDPISEHNRLYWYRQTLGQGPEFLTYFQNEAQLEKSRLLSDRFSAERPKGSFSTLEIQRTEQGDSAMYLCASSIQWAFYEQYFGPGTRLTVT.